Sequencing of this TCR beta chain was carried out in a study of memory CD4+ T cells and cytomegalovirus serostatus. Study context: Donors were healthy Belgian adults, under 10 CMV seropositive and around 23 seronegative.

General study points: The CMV-associated TCR signature appears largely within the CD4+ memory repertoire.

Assay: immunoSEQ multiplex PCR; the TCRdb copy retains only in-frame clones and omits some. The sample has about 50,000 clones; roughly 80% are singletons. Worth noting for this clone: Its antigen remains unidentified.

The sort gate was single viable CD3+CD4+CD8-CD45RO+ cells for memory CD4+ T cells. The CDR3 is made up of 13 amino acids. Germline assignment: CDR1 LNHDA and CDR2 SQIVND (reference sequence). Trimming removed 8 bases from V and 3 bases from J; junction bases left unmatched: 4. This clonotype originated in an adult in good health and CMV-seronegative. V usage is TRBV19 and J usage is TRBJ1-5; TRBD1 matches 7 bases. The sample was memory CD4+ T cells from blood. The CDR3 loop reads CASRDRANQPQHF. CDR3 in DNA: TGTGCCAGTCGCGACAGGGCCAATCAGCCCCAGCATTTT. Full variable domain (rest looked up from reference TRBV19 and TRBJ1-5): DGGITQSPKYLFRKEGQNVTLSCEQNLNHDAMYWYRQDPGQGLRLIYYSQIVNDFQKGDIAEGYSVSREKKESFPLTVTSAQKNPTAFYLCASRDRANQPQHFGDGTRLSIL.